This TCR beta chain was captured by sequencing in a study of beta chain features in type 1 diabetes. Study-level points and caveats: Type 1 diabetes patients showed a moderate but significant shortening of TCRB CDR3s in all four CD4+ subsets. Cells that show high TCR expression could be over-represented by cDNA sequencing. VDJ junctions sequenced from type 1 diabetes patients showed fewer insertions and more deletions.

A word on this clone: What it binds is unknown.

Isolated RNA was reverse transcribed in full, so expressed TCRB transcripts were sequenced. TCRdb's table, derived via immunoSEQ multiplex PCR, lists solely in-frame clones and lacks some. Of 200,000 to 250,000 clones in the sample, around 16% were seen once. The CDR3 length is 20 residues. Germline CDR1 is SGHRS and CDR2 is YFSETQ. V lost 4 bases and J lost 6; bases outside the gene matches: 22. This chain uses TRBV5-1 with TRBJ2-7; TRBD2 matches 13 bases. This clonotype was sampled from a man aged 30 to 39 with type 1 diabetes. Material for sequencing was naive CD4+ T cells from blood. CDR3: CASSLTLRTGGGLAGVEQYF. DNA of the CDR3: TGCGCCAGCAGCCTAACGTTGCGGACAGGGGGCGGACTAGCGGGAGTCGAGCAGTACTTC. Full variable domain (missing parts from reference TRBV5-1 and TRBJ2-7): KAGVTQTPRYLIKTRGQQVTLSCSPISGHRSVSWYQQTPGQGLQFLFEYFSETQRNKGNFPGRFSGRQFSNSRSEMNVSTLELGDSALYLCASSLTLRTGGGLAGVEQYFGPGTRLTVT.